These 24 T cell receptor beta chains originate from one sample sequenced in a study of graft-versus-host responses after intestinal transplantation. Sequenced by immunoSEQ multiplex PCR; TCRdb stores in-frame clones only, minus some. Of 100,000 to 120,000 clones in the sample, roughly 93% are singletons; the top ten hold about 0.51%. No antigen is known for these receptors. Material: unstimulated CD8+ T cells sorted from spleen or lymph node cells, obtained before intestinal transplant. These TCRs come from a human donor who received an intestinal transplant.

CDR3 amino acids: CASSLTGGASGYTF. CDR3 DNA: TGTGCCAGCAGCCTGACAGGGGGCGCCTCTGGCTACACCTTC. V usage is TRBV27 and J usage is TRBJ1-2; 10 bases are shared with TRBD1. The CDR3 totals 14 residues. From germline, CDR1 is MNHEY and CDR2 SMNVEV (reference sequence). V was clipped by 6 bases and J by 7 bases; unmatched bases: 8.

The rearrangement uses TRBV4-1 and TRBJ2-7, with D possibly matching TRBD2 (5 bases). Germline V gives CDR1 MGHRA, CDR2 YSYEKL. This CDR3 spans 14 amino acids. Trimming removed 4 bases at V and 3 bases at J, with 13 bases between. CDR3: CASSPAADRYEQYF. The CDR3 DNA is TGCGCCAGCAGCCCAGCGGCAGACCGCTACGAGCAGTACTTC.

This chain uses TRBV9 with TRBJ2-1; 10 bases line up with TRBD2. The CDR3 is 19 amino acids. In germline, CDR1 is SGDLS, CDR2 YYNGEE. V lost 0 bases, J lost 3 bases, and 12 bases stayed unmatched. This CDR3 reads CASSVEALAGDLGYNEQFF. The DNA for the CDR3 is TGTGCCAGCAGCGTAGAGGCTCTAGCGGGAGATTTGGGCTACAATGAGCAGTTCTTC. Filled out from reference TRBV9 and TRBJ2-1, the complete variable domain reads DSGVTQTPKHLITATGQRVTLRCSPRSGDLSVYWYQQSLDQGLQFLIQYYNGEERAKGNILERFSAQQFPDLHSELNLSSLELGDSALYFCASSVEALAGDLGYNEQFFGPGTRLTVL.

V usage is TRBV7-9 and J usage is TRBJ1-1; the D gene is possibly TRBD1 (5 bases). Trimming cost V 1 base and J 1 base, with 10 bases left between them. From germline, CDR1 is SEHNR and CDR2 FQNEAQ (reference sequence). This CDR3 has 15 amino acids. CDR3 bases: TGTGCCAGCAGCTTAGTCGGGGGGGGGAACACTGAAGCTTTCTTT. Its translation: CASSLVGGGNTEAFF.

This chain joins TRBV5-4 and TRBJ2-3; D is possibly TRBD1 (6 bases). V was trimmed by 3 bases and J by 5 bases, leaving 13 bases between them. Germline-derived CDR1 and CDR2 are SGHNT and YYREEE (reference sequence). The CDR3 sequence is 14 residues long. In nucleotides, the CDR3 is TGTGCCAGCAGCTCTAGACAGGCCGGAGATACGCAGTATTTT. Translation: CASSSRQAGDTQYF.

The chain couples TRBV14 to TRBJ1-1, with D uncertain. This CDR3 contains 11 residues. Germline V gene lookup returns CDR1 SGHDN and CDR2 FVKESK. With 3 bases removed from V and 6 bases from J, the gap between germline ends came to 5 bases. CDR3 sequence reads: CASSQGSEAFF. The CDR3 nucleotides are TGTGCCAGCAGCCAGGGCTCTGAAGCTTTCTTT.

The J gene is TRBJ2-1, the V gene TRBV27; D ambiguous. Germline CDR1 is MNHEY and CDR2 is SMNVEV (reference sequence). The CDR3 is 14 amino acids. The V end lost 3 bases, the J end lost 3 bases, and 9 bases lay between the germline ends. This CDR3 reads CASSFGSIYNEQFF. As DNA, the CDR3 is TGTGCCAGCAGTTTTGGTAGTATCTACAATGAGCAGTTCTTC.

The chain employs TRBV6-1 and TRBJ1-1; D is unresolved. Per germline, CDR1 MNHNS and CDR2 SASEGT. This CDR3 contains 17 residues. V was cut by 1 base and J by 2 bases, with 17 bases left in between. CDR3 in amino acids: CASSEVPRFIGNTEAFF. The DNA for the CDR3 is TGTGCCAGCAGTGAAGTCCCCCGGTTTATTGGAAACACTGAAGCTTTCTTT.

The genes are TRBV6-1 and TRBJ1-1; 8 bases align to TRBD1. The trim removed 7 bases at V and 5 bases at J, leaving 6 bases unmatched. The germline V gene encodes CDR1 MNHNS and CDR2 SASEGT. The length of the CDR3 is 13 residues. The CDR3 bases are TGTGCCAGCACTGGACAGGGTGAGACTGAAGCTTTCTTT. It is translated as CASTGQGETEAFF.

The chain recombines TRBV30 with TRBJ1-1, with 9 positions matching TRBD1. With V trimmed by 3 bases and J by 0 bases, 2 bases remained unmatched. Germline-derived CDR1 and CDR2 are GTSNPN and SVGIG (reference sequence). The CDR3 extends over 14 amino acids. CDR3: CAWRGQGMNTEAFF. In nucleotides, the CDR3 is TGTGCCTGGAGGGGACAGGGAATGAACACTGAAGCTTTCTTT.

The CDR3, as DNA: TGTGCCAGCAGCCCTGAGACTAGCGGGATTTTGCGGGCAGATACGCAGTATTTT. Protein product: CASSPETSGILRADTQYF. The chain carries TRBV9 and TRBJ2-3; 11 bases are a match to TRBD2. In germline, CDR1 is SGDLS, CDR2 YYNGEE. CDR3 length equals 18 residues. The V gene end was trimmed by 4 bases and the J gene end by 4 bases; junction bases not matched to a gene: 14.

The chain links TRBV27 to TRBJ2-1; the match to TRBD2 covers 8 bases. CDR3 length: 17 residues. The junction had 8 bases not matched to a gene; V was cut back by 4 bases and J by 0 bases. Germline loops: CDR1 MNHEY, CDR2 SMNVEV (reference sequence). CDR3 region: CASSSRTSPYSYNEQFF. The CDR3 region has the DNA TGTGCCAGCAGTTCCCGGACTAGCCCGTACTCCTACAATGAGCAGTTCTTC.

The V and J genes are TRBV29-1 and TRBJ1-1; D gene uncertain. The V end lost 7 bases, the J end lost 2 bases, and 11 bases lay between the germline ends. This CDR3 contains 12 residues. CDR1 and CDR2 (germline): SQVTM, ANQGSEA. Here the CDR3 reads CSAIYGNTEAFF. In DNA, the CDR3 is TGCAGCGCCATTTATGGCAACACTGAAGCTTTCTTT.

The V call is TRBV5-1, the J call TRBJ1-1, with 8 bases fitting TRBD1. The V and J ends lost 4 bases and 6 bases, in that order; junction bases with no gene match: 5. The CDR3 totals 13 residues. Germline-derived CDR1 and CDR2 are SGHRS and YFSETQ. The CDR3 here is CASSATGGSEAFF. The DNA for the CDR3 is TGCGCCAGCAGCGCTACAGGGGGATCTGAAGCTTTCTTT. Filled out from reference TRBV5-1 and TRBJ1-1, the complete variable domain reads KAGVTQTPRYLIKTRGQQVTLSCSPISGHRSVSWYQQTPGQGLQFLFEYFSETQRNKGNFPGRFSGRQFSNSRSEMNVSTLELGDSALYLCASSATGGSEAFFGQGTRLTVV.

The chain employs TRBV6-1 and TRBJ1-1; D unresolved. This CDR3 contains 15 residues. Per germline, CDR1 MNHNS and CDR2 SASEGT. V dropped 4 bases and J dropped 1 base, with 13 bases sitting between them. The CDR3 sequence is CASSARSMGNTEAFF. CDR3 nucleotides: TGTGCCAGCAGTGCCAGATCTATGGGGAACACTGAAGCTTTCTTT.

This rearrangement joins TRBV7-2 to TRBJ2-7, with 8 bases lining up with TRBD2. J was trimmed by 4 bases and V by 6 bases; bases with no gene match: 17. The germline CDR1 and CDR2 sequences are SGHTA and FQGNSA. The length of the CDR3 is 17 residues. CDR3 protein: CASSSGGARGPLYEQYF. The CDR3 nucleotides are TGTGCCAGCAGTTCGGGGGGGGCTAGGGGCCCTCTTTACGAGCAGTACTTC.

The CDR3: CASSALTSGKSEQFF. Written as DNA, the CDR3 is TGTGCCAGCAGCGCCTTGACTAGCGGGAAAAGTGAGCAGTTCTTC. The chain joins TRBV27 to TRBJ2-1; TRBD2 matches at 11 bases. From germline, CDR1 is MNHEY and CDR2 SMNVEV (reference sequence). This CDR3 spans 15 amino acids. Trimming at V came to 6 bases and at J to 9 bases, leaving 10 bases not matched to a gene.

This clone occurred once. The chain joins TRBV28 to TRBJ2-1; D is possibly TRBD2 (6 bases). Deletions cut 6 bases from V and 5 bases from J, with 11 bases between. CDR1 and CDR2 from the germline V gene are MDHEN and SYDVKM. The CDR3 runs to 13 residues. The CDR3 here is CASRYGGNNEQFF. For the CDR3, the DNA is TGTGCCAGCAGGTACGGGGGAAACAATGAGCAGTTCTTC. Filled out from reference TRBV28 and TRBJ2-1, the complete variable domain reads DVKVTQSSRYLVKRTGEKVFLECVQDMDHENMFWYRQDPGLGLRLIYFSYDVKMKEKGDIPEGYSVSREKKERFSLILESASTNQTSMYLCASRYGGNNEQFFGPGTRLTVL.

This chain uses TRBV10-2 with TRBJ2-7; the D gene could be TRBD1 or TRBD2 (5 bases each). CDR1 is WSHSY and CDR2 is SAAADI in the germline V gene. Trimming took off 8 bases at V and 4 bases at J, with 12 bases between the two ends. This CDR3 has 12 amino acids. The CDR3 sequence is CASGTPLYEQYF. CDR3 DNA: TGCGCCAGCGGGACCCCGCTGTACGAGCAGTACTTC.

The chain combines TRBV27 with TRBJ2-6; no clear D gene. V lost 4 bases and J lost 1, with 11 bases in between. The CDR3 extends over 16 amino acids. Germline V lookup: CDR1 MNHEY, CDR2 SMNVEV (reference sequence). CDR3 sequence (DNA): TGTGCCAGCAGTTCATTATCATGGTCTGGGGCCAACGTCCTGACTTTC. It specifies CASSSLSWSGANVLTF.

V is TRBV19 and J is TRBJ1-1; the D is unclear. The germline CDR1 and CDR2 sequences are LNHDA and SQIVND (reference sequence). V lost 7 bases, J lost 6 bases, and 12 bases lay in between. The CDR3 runs 12 residues. CDR3 DNA: TGTGCCAGTAAATATGGGGAGGCTGAAGCTTTCTTT. Translating it yields CASKYGEAEAFF.

The chain recombines TRBV10-3 with TRBJ2-1, with D unresolved. This CDR3 is 14 amino acids long. The germline V gene encodes CDR1 ENHRY and CDR2 SYGVKD. V was clipped by 2 bases and J by 0 bases, with 5 bases between them. CDR3 sequence reads: CAISEDDSYNEQFF. The CDR3, as DNA: TGTGCCATCAGTGAGGATGACTCCTACAATGAGCAGTTCTTC.

The chain uses TRBV7-9 and TRBJ1-5; D call uncertain. The CDR3 runs 14 residues. V dropped 1 base and J dropped 7 bases, with 11 bases sitting between them. The germline V gene has CDR1 SEHNR and CDR2 FQNEAQ (reference sequence). CDR3 bases: TGTGCCAGCAGCTTAGGGGAAGGGCACCAGCCCCAGCATTTT. This sequence encodes CASSLGEGHQPQHF.

The rearrangement joins TRBV27 to TRBJ2-7; perhaps TRBD2 as D (5 bases). The CDR3 is made up of 15 amino acids. Per germline, CDR1 MNHEY and CDR2 SMNVEV (reference sequence). Trimming removed 5 bases at V and 0 bases at J, with 14 bases between. CDR3 bases: TGTGCCAGCAGTCCGGCGGGTCTTAGCTCCTACGAGCAGTACTTC. Its translation: CASSPAGLSSYEQYF.